This T cell receptor (beta chain) comes out of a study of T cell clones after liver transplantation. Study context: HCV positivity affected three of eight recipients; the rest lacked autoimmune or viral indications.

Trimming stripped 6 bases from V and 7 bases from J, with 21 bases between. The length of the CDR3 is 15 residues. Germline values: CDR1 KGHSH, CDR2 LQKENI. Overall study results and limits: Circulating graft-donor-reactive CD4 TCRbeta sequences fell significantly post-transplant in 5 of 8 subjects. Small, mixed patient groups and varying post-transplant times limit these conclusions.

Sequenced by immunoSEQ multiplex PCR; TCRdb stores in-frame clones only, minus some. The profile shows around 100,000 clones, roughly four fifths of them singletons. A note on this clone: The antigen is undetermined.

This sample comprised CD4+ T cells from blood, obtained before liver transplant. The source of this sequence is a human donor who received a liver transplant. This chain links TRBV18 with TRBJ1-2, with D possibly being TRBD1 (6 bases). The CDR3 sequence is CASSPGGAGRSGYTF. For the CDR3, the DNA is TGTGCCAGCTCCCCGGGGGGCGCAGGGAGAAGTGGCTACACCTTC.